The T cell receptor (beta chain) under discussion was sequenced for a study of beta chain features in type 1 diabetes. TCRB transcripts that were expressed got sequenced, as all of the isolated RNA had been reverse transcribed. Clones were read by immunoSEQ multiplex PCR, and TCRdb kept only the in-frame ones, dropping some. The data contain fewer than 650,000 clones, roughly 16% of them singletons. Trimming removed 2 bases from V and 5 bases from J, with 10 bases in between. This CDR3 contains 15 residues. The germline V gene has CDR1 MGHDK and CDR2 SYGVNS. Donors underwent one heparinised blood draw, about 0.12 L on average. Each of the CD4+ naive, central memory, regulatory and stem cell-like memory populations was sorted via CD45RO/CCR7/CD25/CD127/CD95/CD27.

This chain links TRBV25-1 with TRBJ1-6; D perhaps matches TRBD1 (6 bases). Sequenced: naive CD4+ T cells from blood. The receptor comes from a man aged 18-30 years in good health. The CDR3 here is CASSERGGNNSPLHF. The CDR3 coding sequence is TGTGCCAGCAGTGAAAGGGGGGGAAATAATTCACCCCTCCACTTT.